This T cell receptor (beta chain) derives from a study of blood T cell repertoires in COVID-19. Overall study: The United States, Italy and Spain supplied acute and convalescent COVID-19 samples. Sources were T cells, B-cell-depleted T cells, or PBMCs; the material itself was cDNA or gDNA.

Original processing notes: Reference gene primer amplification in the assay estimated nucleated cell counts. Produced via immunoSEQ multiplex PCR; TCRdb's table is partial and in-frame only. V, J and clone size are taken as reported in that table, and D and trimming were inferred from the DNA itself. Found here are over 30,000 clones, approximately 86% of them singletons; the top ten hold 25%. The source is a woman over 75 with active or convalescent COVID-19. Sequenced input: peripheral blood.

Here the CDR3 reads CASSSGLANTGELFF. The CDR3 coding sequence is TGTGCCAGCAGCTCGGGACTAGCAAACACCGGGGAGCTGTTTTTT. The rearrangement links TRBV7-6 to TRBJ2-2; TRBD2 agrees at 9 bases. Germline V lookup: CDR1 SGHVS, CDR2 FNYEAQ. CDR3 size: 15 residues. V gave up 4 bases and J gave up 2 bases; unmatched junction bases: 2.